One and the same sample provided the 25 T cell receptor beta chains below, sequenced in a study of cytomegalovirus exposure and HLA in healthy donors. Vbeta (60) and Jbeta (13) primers were used in the PCR. TCRdb's copy holds only in-frame clones and misses some; the assay was immunoSEQ multiplex PCR. Among some 110,000 clones listed, roughly 77% were seen once. Sequenced: PBMCs. The receptors originated from a man in his forties or fifties in good health and CMV-seronegative.

The table lists this clone with a count of one. The V call is TRBV5-1, the J call TRBJ1-2, with TRBD1 matching 7 bases. Trimming cost V 4 bases and J 8 bases; bases outside gene matches: 8. The CDR3 runs to 13 residues. Germline loops: CDR1 SGHRS, CDR2 YFSETQ. The CDR3 DNA follows: TGCGCCAGCAGCCCAGGGACAGTAGGAGGCTACACCTTC. Its translation: CASSPGTVGGYTF. Using reference TRBV5-1 and TRBJ1-2 for the parts outside the CDR3, the full variable domain is KAGVTQTPRYLIKTRGQQVTLSCSPISGHRSVSWYQQTPGQGLQFLFEYFSETQRNKGNFPGRFSGRQFSNSRSEMNVSTLELGDSALYLCASSPGTVGGYTFGSGTRLTVV.

CDR3 region: CSVSLGGGNQPQHF. As DNA, the CDR3 is TGCAGCGTTTCCTTAGGGGGTGGCAATCAGCCCCAGCATTTT. J is TRBJ1-5 and V is TRBV29-1; D is perhaps TRBD1 (6 bases). The CDR3 has 14 residues. Trimming removed 5 bases at V and 2 bases at J, with 13 bases between. CDR1 and CDR2 from the germline V gene are SQVTM and ANQGSEA. Using reference TRBV29-1 and TRBJ1-5 for the parts outside the CDR3, the full variable domain is SAVISQKPSRDICQRGTSLTIQCQVDSQVTMMFWYRQQPGQSLTLIATANQGSEATYESGFVIDKFPISRPNLTFSTLTVSNMSPEDSSIYLCSVSLGGGNQPQHFGDGTRLSIL.

This clone was detected only a few times. The rearrangement joins TRBV6-5 to TRBJ1-5, with TRBD1 identical over 7 bases. Trimming took 6 bases from V and 6 from J; bases not matched to a gene: 5. Germline V CDR1 and CDR2: MNHEY, SVGAGI. This CDR3 is 13 amino acids long. Here the CDR3 reads CASRTGDAQPQHF. The CDR3 nucleotides read TGTGCCAGCAGAACAGGGGACGCTCAGCCCCAGCATTTT.

The rearrangement uses TRBV5-5 and TRBJ2-3; TRBD2 aligns across 7 bases. Germline V gene sequence: CDR1 SGHKS, CDR2 YYEKEE (reference sequence). The CDR3 sequence is 14 residues long. Trimming cost V 0 bases and J 5 bases; bases outside gene matches: 3. The CDR3 loop is CASSLAGGLDTQYF. The CDR3, as DNA: TGTGCCAGCAGCTTGGCCGGGGGGTTAGATACGCAGTATTTT.

The chain joins TRBV5-8 to TRBJ2-2, with 7 nucleotides matching TRBD1. V lost 4 bases, J lost 6 bases, and 6 bases stayed unmatched. The CDR3 sequence is 14 residues long. Germline CDR1 and CDR2: SGHTS and YDEGEE. CDR3 coding DNA: TGTGCCAGCAGCGTGGGACAGATTGCCGGGGAGCTGTTTTTT. It translates to CASSVGQIAGELFF.

The chain employs TRBV18 and TRBJ2-7; the D gene is possibly TRBD1 (6 bases). Trimming pared 2 bases from V and 5 bases from J, leaving 10 bases between. Per germline, CDR1 KGHSH and CDR2 LQKENI. The CDR3 extends over 13 amino acids. The CDR3 region has the DNA TGTGCCAGCTCACCAAGCTCAGGGGACGAGCAGTACTTC. Translated, it gives CASSPSSGDEQYF.

The chain combines TRBV28 with TRBJ1-2, with TRBD1 matching over 7 bases. The CDR3 sequence is 13 residues long. CDR1 is MDHEN, CDR2 SYDVKM, per germline. The V segment lost 4 bases and the J segment 4 bases; nucleotides outside the gene matches: 3. DNA for the CDR3: TGTGCCAGCAGTTCAGGGGGTCGCTATGGCTACACCTTC. As protein: CASSSGGRYGYTF.

The rearrangement joins TRBV7-2 to TRBJ2-5; 11 bases line up with TRBD2. The CDR3 is made up of 15 amino acids. Germline CDR1 and CDR2: SGHTA and FQGNSA. V lost 3 bases to trimming and J lost 2 bases; unmatched junction nucleotides: 2. The CDR3 nucleotides are TGTGCCAGCAGCTTTGTAGCGGGGGGGCAAGAGACCCAGTACTTC. It encodes CASSFVAGGQETQYF.

V is TRBV6-6 and J is TRBJ1-1; tentative D call: TRBD1 (5 bases). The V end lost 5 bases, the J end lost 5 bases, and 9 bases lay between the germline ends. Germline-derived CDR1 and CDR2 are MNHNY and SVGAGI (reference sequence). This CDR3 comprises 12 residues. CDR3 region: CASSQGVTEAFF. CDR3 nucleotide sequence: TGTGCCAGCAGTCAAGGGGTTACTGAAGCTTTCTTT.

The CDR3, as DNA: TGTGCCAGCAGTAGGGGCGACGAGCAGTACTTC. Translation: CASSRGDEQYF. V and J are TRBV25-1 and TRBJ2-7; D perhaps matches TRBD1 (5 bases). V lost 5 bases and J lost 5, with 7 bases in between. The CDR3 contains 11 residues. Germline assignment: CDR1 MGHDK and CDR2 SYGVNS.

This clone has only one observation. V is TRBV15 and J is TRBJ2-5; D is ambiguous. The CDR3 spans 15 residues. V lost 5 bases to trimming and J lost 0 bases, with 13 bases between them. Germline CDR1 is LNHNV and CDR2 is YYDKDF (reference sequence). The CDR3 sequence is CATSPHSINQETQYF. The CDR3 DNA follows: TGTGCCACCAGCCCGCACTCCATAAACCAAGAGACCCAGTACTTC.

The chain has TRBV27 and TRBJ1-2, with D maybe TRBD1 (6 bases). CDR1 MNHEY and CDR2 SMNVEV come from the germline V gene (reference sequence). This CDR3 has 15 residues. With 8 bases removed from V and 1 base from J, the gap between germline ends came to 17 bases. CDR3 in DNA: TGTGCCAGCCTACCCCTAACAGGGCTTAACTATGGCTACACCTTC. This gives the protein CASLPLTGLNYGYTF.

The rearrangement uses TRBV7-6 and TRBJ2-7; tentatively, D is TRBD1 (6 bases). Trimming stripped 4 bases from V and 5 bases from J, with 15 bases between. Looked up from germline, CDR1 is SGHVS and CDR2 is FNYEAQ. The CDR3 length is 14 residues. DNA for the CDR3: TGTGCCAGCAGCTCAACGACAGGTTTGGACGAGCAGTACTTC. This gives the protein CASSSTTGLDEQYF.

The genes are TRBV15 and TRBJ2-5; D is possibly TRBD2 (6 bases). Germline CDR1 reads LNHNV; CDR2 reads YYDKDF (reference sequence). This CDR3 is built from 15 residues. V lost 5 bases and J lost 5, with 18 bases in between. DNA of the CDR3: TGTGCCACCAGCCCCGGGCCAGTAGCGGCGGAGACCCAGTACTTC. This sequence encodes CATSPGPVAAETQYF.

J is TRBJ2-3 and V is TRBV5-6; a possible D gene is TRBD2 (5 bases). The CDR3 is 17 amino acids. Per germline, CDR1 SGHDT and CDR2 YYEEEE. With 4 bases removed from V and 0 bases from J, the gap between germline ends came to 18 bases. DNA of the CDR3: TGTGCCAGCAGCAGATTCGTCGGGGAAACTAGCACAGATACGCAGTATTTT. Amino acid sequence: CASSRFVGETSTDTQYF.

The gene calls are TRBV2 and TRBJ2-3, with 8 positions matching TRBD1. After removal of 6 bases from V and 4 bases from J, the junction contained 9 bases not matched to a gene. Germline V gene sequence: CDR1 SNHLY, CDR2 FYNNEI. This CDR3 has 15 residues. In nucleotides, the CDR3 is TGTGCCAGCAGGGGGTACAGGGGGGCAGCAGATACGCAGTATTTT. Translating it yields CASRGYRGAADTQYF. Full variable domain (remainder filled in from reference TRBV2 and TRBJ2-3): EPEVTQTPSHQVTQMGQEVILRCVPISNHLYFYWYRQILGQKVEFLVSFYNNEISEKSEIFDDQFSVERPDGSNFTLKIRSTKLEDSAMYFCASRGYRGAADTQYFGPGTRLTVL.

This chain uses TRBV7-2 with TRBJ2-7; a weak D match, TRBD2 (6 bases). There are 17 residues in the CDR3. V lost 1 base, J lost 2 bases, and 18 bases lay in between. Germline values: CDR1 SGHTA, CDR2 FQGNSA. For the CDR3, the DNA is TGTGCCAGCAGCTTAGTGGGGGGTTCCCCGTACACCTACGAGCAGTACTTC. It specifies CASSLVGGSPYTYEQYF.

CDR3 sequence reads: CASSPRPQGQQNQPQHF. CDR3 DNA sequence: TGTGCCAGCTCACCGCGTCCCCAGGGCCAGCAAAATCAGCCCCAGCATTTT. This chain links TRBV18 with TRBJ1-5; the D gene is possibly TRBD1 (5 bases). The CDR3 is made up of 17 amino acids. The germline gives CDR1 KGHSH, CDR2 LQKENI. Trimming removed 3 bases at V and 4 bases at J, with 19 bases between.

This chain joins TRBV9 and TRBJ2-2, with 9 positions matching TRBD2. CDR1 and CDR2 (germline): SGDLS, YYNGEE. After removal of 3 bases from V and 6 bases from J, the junction contained 6 bases not matched to a gene. The CDR3 consists of 15 residues. CDR3 nucleotide sequence: TGTGCCAGCAGCGGGGTAGCGGGGGTCTCCGGGGAGCTGTTTTTT. It codes for CASSGVAGVSGELFF.

CDR3 coding DNA: TGTGCCAGAAGCCTCCCGGGACAGGCTGGGGCCAACGTCCTGACTTTC. Translated: CARSLPGQAGANVLTF. The chain carries TRBV5-3 and TRBJ2-6; 8 bases map to TRBD1. TRBV5-3 is an open reading frame, and its role is uncertain. This CDR3 comprises 16 residues. Losses at the gene ends were 4 bases for V and 2 bases for J; bases not matched to a gene: 5.

The V and J genes are TRBV6-5 and TRBJ2-1; TRBD2 matches at 9 bases. Losses at the gene ends were 6 bases for V and 6 bases for J; bases not matched to a gene: 6. From germline, CDR1 is MNHEY and CDR2 SVGAGI. This CDR3 region has 14 residues. The CDR3 bases are TGTGCCAGCAGCGAGCGGGGGGAGGTCAATGAGCAGTTCTTC. Translating it yields CASSERGEVNEQFF.

V gene TRBV5-1 combines with J gene TRBJ2-5, with D tentatively TRBD2 (6 bases). CDR1 is SGHRS, CDR2 YFSETQ, per germline. This CDR3 is 15 amino acids long. V lost 5 bases, J lost 1 base, and 15 bases lay in between. The DNA for the CDR3 is TGCGCCAGCAGAGGAGGGCGTCGTGGCCAAGAGACCCAGTACTTC. Translating it yields CASRGGRRGQETQYF.

The V and J genes are TRBV11-3 and TRBJ2-5; the match to TRBD2 covers 14 bases. The CDR3 contains 16 residues. Germline CDR1 reads SGHNT; CDR2 reads YENEEA. The trim removed 4 bases at V and 2 bases at J, leaving 3 bases unmatched. Here the CDR3 DNA reads TGTGCCAGCAGCTGGGGGACTAGCGGGGGTCAAGAGACCCAGTACTTC. Protein product: CASSWGTSGGQETQYF.

This clone was seen only a few times. The rearrangement uses TRBV7-6 and TRBJ2-3; D possibly corresponds to TRBD2 (7 bases). The CDR3 has 16 residues. Trimming pared 4 bases from V and 1 base from J, leaving 15 bases between. In germline, CDR1 is SGHVS, CDR2 FNYEAQ. CDR3 nucleotides: TGTGCCAGCAGCTCCCCCCGGGGGGCGGGCACAGATACGCAGTATTTT. This translates into CASSSPRGAGTDTQYF.

V is TRBV2 and J is TRBJ2-3; possibly TRBD1 for D (6 bases). The CDR3 totals 17 residues. Germline CDR1 is SNHLY and CDR2 is FYNNEI. V dropped 7 bases and J dropped 3 bases, with 23 bases sitting between them. CDR3 sequence reads: CASNPRGTPGITDTQYF. In nucleotides, the CDR3 is TGTGCCAGCAACCCTAGGGGGACACCGGGCATAACAGATACGCAGTATTTT. The full variable domain, with the rest looked up from reference TRBV2 and TRBJ2-3, is EPEVTQTPSHQVTQMGQEVILRCVPISNHLYFYWYRQILGQKVEFLVSFYNNEISEKSEIFDDQFSVERPDGSNFTLKIRSTKLEDSAMYFCASNPRGTPGITDTQYFGPGTRLTVL.